These 18 T cell receptor beta chains were sequenced from one sample in a study of technical replicates of blood from several donors. TCRdb's copy holds only in-frame clones and misses some; the assay was immunoSEQ multiplex PCR. Of 75,000 to 95,000 clones in the sample, approximately 95% were seen once. Sequenced: T cells isolated from PBMCs. These TCRs come from a human donor in good health.

V gene TRBV7-9 combines with J gene TRBJ2-7; tentatively, D is TRBD1 (8 bases). Germline values: CDR1 SEHNR, CDR2 FQNEAQ (reference sequence). Deletions cut 4 bases from V and 5 bases from J, with 30 bases between. This CDR3 is 19 amino acids long. The CDR3 protein is CASSSPVLGGLSGGDEQYF. The DNA for the CDR3 is TGTGCCAGCAGCTCCCCTGTGTTGGGGGGGCTTTCAGGGGGCGACGAGCAGTACTTC.

This clone was seen a handful of times. DNA of the CDR3: TGTGCCAGCAGCAGCTGGGACATGGGCTTGAATGGCAATCAGCCCCAGCATTTT. This codes for CASSSWDMGLNGNQPQHF. The J gene is TRBJ1-5, the V gene TRBV28; D perhaps matches TRBD1 (6 bases). CDR1 MDHEN and CDR2 SYDVKM come from the germline V gene. Trimming pared 6 bases from V and 2 bases from J, leaving 23 bases between. This CDR3 region has 18 residues. The entire variable domain, with the rest obtained from reference TRBV28 and TRBJ1-5, is as follows: DVKVTQSSRYLVKRTGEKVFLECVQDMDHENMFWYRQDPGLGLRLIYFSYDVKMKEKGDIPEGYSVSREKKERFSLILESASTNQTSMYLCASSSWDMGLNGNQPQHFGDGTRLSIL.

The chain employs TRBV5-1 and TRBJ1-1; perhaps TRBD1 as D (5 bases). Trimming pared 3 bases from V and 1 base from J, leaving 10 bases between. Germline-derived CDR1 and CDR2 are SGHRS and YFSETQ. The CDR3 loop spans 14 amino acids. The CDR3, as DNA: TGCGCCAGCAGCTCGGGGGAGGAGAACACTGAAGCTTTCTTT. This codes for CASSSGEENTEAFF.

The rearrangement joins TRBV7-9 to TRBJ1-5; no reliable D call. Germline V CDR1 and CDR2: SEHNR, FQNEAQ (reference sequence). The length of the CDR3 is 12 residues. Trimming removed 3 bases at V and 4 bases at J, with 4 bases between. CDR3 sequence (DNA): TGTGCCAGCAGCTTCCAAAATCAGCCCCAGCATTTT. It specifies CASSFQNQPQHF.

This chain connects TRBV6-1 to TRBJ1-2; D ambiguous. Trimming took 1 base from V and 4 from J, leaving 13 bases between them. The germline gives CDR1 MNHNS, CDR2 SASEGT. The CDR3 runs 15 residues. In DNA, the CDR3 is TGTGCCAGCAGTGAAGGTGTTACAGCATTCTATGGCTACACCTTC. It encodes CASSEGVTAFYGYTF.

The V and J genes are TRBV2 and TRBJ1-1; 7 bases align to TRBD1. There are 15 residues in the CDR3. The trim removed 4 bases at V and 0 bases at J, leaving 5 bases unmatched. Germline V CDR1 and CDR2: SNHLY, FYNNEI. In DNA form, the CDR3 reads TGTGCCAGCAGTGTGGGACAGCCTATGAACACTGAAGCTTTCTTT. As protein: CASSVGQPMNTEAFF.

V is TRBV30 and J is TRBJ2-7; D perhaps matches TRBD2 (6 bases). The CDR3 length is 14 residues. Trimming left V 2 bases short and J 4 bases short, with 15 bases between. Germline CDR1 GTSNPN, CDR2 SVGIG (reference sequence). The CDR3 sequence is CAWSLMGLRYEQYF. The CDR3 DNA sequence: TGTGCCTGGAGTTTAATGGGACTTAGGTACGAGCAGTACTTC. The full variable domain, in which reference TRBV30 and TRBJ2-7 provide the parts outside the CDR3, is SQTIHQWPATLVQPVGSPLSLECTVEGTSNPNLYWYRQAAGRGLQLLFYSVGIGQISSEVPQNLSASRPQDRQFILSSKKLLLSDSGFYLCAWSLMGLRYEQYFGPGTRLTVT.

This sequence joins TRBV19 and TRBJ2-7; 8 bases are a match to TRBD1. This CDR3 spans 15 amino acids. Losses at the gene ends were 3 bases for V and 2 bases for J; bases not matched to a gene: 6. Germline V lookup: CDR1 LNHDA, CDR2 SQIVND (reference sequence). CDR3 sequence (DNA): TGTGCCAGTAGTATCTCTGGCAGGGGGCCCTACGAGCAGTACTTC. This encodes CASSISGRGPYEQYF.

The genes are TRBV7-9 and TRBJ1-1, with a tentative D call TRBD1 (6 bases). The CDR3 length is 14 residues. Trimming shortened V by 2 bases and J by 4 bases, and 11 bases separated the two germline ends. Germline V gene data show CDR1 as SEHNR and CDR2 as FQNEAQ (reference sequence). CDR3 bases: TGTGCCAGCAGCTTATCACAGGGTCTCACTGAAGCTTTCTTT. Its protein is CASSLSQGLTEAFF.

V is TRBV19 and J is TRBJ1-5; D is possibly TRBD1 (6 bases). Germline V CDR1 and CDR2: LNHDA, SQIVND (reference sequence). The CDR3 runs 12 residues. Trimming removed 0 bases from V and 9 bases from J, with 6 bases in between. The chain's CDR3 is CASSIDRGPQHF. The DNA for the CDR3 is TGTGCCAGTAGTATAGACAGGGGGCCCCAGCATTTT.

The chain uses TRBV6-5 and TRBJ2-7; TRBD2 agrees at 14 bases. The V segment lost 5 bases and the J segment 7 bases; nucleotides outside the gene matches: 1. The length of the CDR3 is 13 residues. CDR1 is MNHEY, CDR2 SVGAGI, per germline. The CDR3, as DNA: TGTGCCAGCAGTGGACTAGCGGGAGGTGAGCAGTACTTC. Its translation is CASSGLAGGEQYF.

V and J are TRBV6-5 and TRBJ2-7, with TRBD2 as a possible D gene (6 bases). V was cut by 4 bases and J by 5 bases, with 12 bases left in between. This CDR3 comprises 13 residues. The germline V gene has CDR1 MNHEY and CDR2 SVGAGI. CDR3 region: CASSWRDRDEQYF. For the CDR3, the DNA is TGTGCCAGCAGTTGGCGGGATCGGGACGAGCAGTACTTC.

This chain uses TRBV7-2 with TRBJ2-7; D possibly corresponds to TRBD1 (6 bases). The CDR3 has 15 amino acids. V gave up 4 bases and J gave up 4 bases, with 17 bases separating them. The V gene's germline CDR1 is SGHTA and CDR2 FQGNSA. The CDR3 DNA reads as TGTGCCAGCAGCTCACTCGGACAGAGGCAATACGAGCAGTACTTC. Its protein product is CASSSLGQRQYEQYF. Full variable domain (remainder filled in from reference TRBV7-2 and TRBJ2-7): GAGVSQSPSNKVTEKGKDVELRCDPISGHTALYWYRQSLGQGLEFLIYFQGNSAPDKSGLPSDRFSAERTGGSVSTLTIQRTQQEDSAVYLCASSSLGQRQYEQYFGPGTRLTVT.

This chain links TRBV5-4 with TRBJ2-6; TRBD1 might be the D (6 bases). The CDR3 loop spans 17 amino acids. Germline CDR1 and CDR2: SGHNT and YYREEE (reference sequence). Trimming stripped 0 bases from V and 0 bases from J, with 10 bases between. The DNA of the CDR3 is TGTGCCAGCAGCTTGGGACAGGCCTCCTCTGGGGCCAACGTCCTGACTTTC. Its protein is CASSLGQASSGANVLTF.

The J gene is TRBJ2-7, the V gene TRBV5-4; D may be TRBD2 (7 bases). V gave up 2 bases and J gave up 4 bases, with 13 bases separating them. CDR1 and CDR2 from the germline V gene are SGHNT and YYREEE (reference sequence). The CDR3 contains 14 residues. The CDR3 loop is CASSFGGGGYEQYF. The CDR3, as DNA: TGTGCCAGCAGCTTTGGAGGGGGAGGGTACGAGCAGTACTTC.

The chain has TRBV7-9 and TRBJ2-5, with D perhaps TRBD1 (5 bases). V was shortened by 2 bases and J by 5 bases, with 12 bases between the two germline ends. Germline CDR1 is SEHNR and CDR2 is FQNEAQ (reference sequence). The CDR3 loop spans 14 amino acids. The DNA for the CDR3 is TGTGCCAGCAGCTTACAAGGGGCCGCGGAGACCCAGTACTTC. This encodes CASSLQGAAETQYF.

The V gene is TRBV11-2, the J gene TRBJ1-3; the match to TRBD1 covers 7 bases. Germline loops: CDR1 SGHAT, CDR2 FQNNGV. J gave up 2 bases and V 5 bases, and 9 bases lay outside the gene matches. The CDR3 is made up of 16 amino acids. This CDR3 is CASSTHQGTAGNTIYF. Here the CDR3 DNA reads TGTGCCAGCAGCACACACCAAGGGACAGCTGGAAACACCATATATTTT.

This chain joins TRBV27 and TRBJ2-1; 11 nucleotides line up with TRBD2. With 5 bases clipped from V and 4 bases from J, the junction kept 10 bases outside the gene matches. Looked up from germline, CDR1 is MNHEY and CDR2 is SMNVEV (reference sequence). This CDR3 spans 17 amino acids. DNA of the CDR3: TGTGCCAGCAGTCCATCTAGCGGGAGGACTCAATACAATGAGCAGTTCTTC. It is translated as CASSPSSGRTQYNEQFF.